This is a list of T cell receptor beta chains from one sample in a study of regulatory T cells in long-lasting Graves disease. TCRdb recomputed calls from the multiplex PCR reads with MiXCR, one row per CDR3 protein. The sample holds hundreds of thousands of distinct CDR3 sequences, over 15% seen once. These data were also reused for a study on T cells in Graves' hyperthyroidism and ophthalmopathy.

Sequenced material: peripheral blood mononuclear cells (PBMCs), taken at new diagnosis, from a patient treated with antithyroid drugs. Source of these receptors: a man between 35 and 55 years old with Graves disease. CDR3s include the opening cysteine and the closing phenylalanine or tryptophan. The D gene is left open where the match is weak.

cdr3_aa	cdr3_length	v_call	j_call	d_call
CASSYSGTSGGDTQYF	16	TRBV6-9	TRBJ2-3	TRBD2
CASSEREGALGTDTQYF	17	TRBV9	TRBJ2-3	NA
CASSLGSPVDEQFF	14	TRBV5-1	TRBJ2-1	NA
CASGPWKTAYEQYF	14	TRBV12-5	TRBJ2-7	NA
CASSLGKLAVYNEQFF	16	TRBV5-1	TRBJ2-1	TRBD2
CATSDSTGGFSSGANVLTF	19	TRBV24-1	TRBJ2-6	TRBD1
CASRFGGGNTEAFF	14	TRBV2	TRBJ1-1	NA
CASSTREGPYEQYF	14	TRBV27	TRBJ2-7	NA
CASSSSLQGIQPQHF	15	TRBV7-2	TRBJ1-5	TRBD1
CASSFELAGVGIQYF	15	TRBV5-1	TRBJ2-4	TRBD2
CASRPGGSDTQYF	13	TRBV7-8	TRBJ2-3	TRBD2
CASSGKGVQPQHF	13	TRBV27	TRBJ1-5	NA
CSARRGRNSPLHF	13	TRBV20-1	TRBJ1-6	NA
CASSGRSGVNTEAFF	15	TRBV2	TRBJ1-1	NA
CSARDPRTSTDTQYF	15	TRBV20-1	TRBJ2-3	NA
CASSYSGGGDEQFF	14	TRBV6-2/TRBV6-3	TRBJ2-1	TRBD1
CASKLAGISDEQFF	14	TRBV2	TRBJ2-1	TRBD2
CSASRQPVPYF	11	TRBV20-1	TRBJ2-5	NA
CASSAGGATTGNTIYF	16	TRBV9	TRBJ1-3	NA
CASSQDLYEYGYTF	14	TRBV3-1	TRBJ1-2	NA
CASSGQMSYGYTF	13	TRBV2	TRBJ1-2	NA
CASSSQEGHGTDTQYF	16	TRBV11-2	TRBJ2-3	NA
CASSQRYPYEQYF	13	TRBV7-2	TRBJ2-7	NA
CASSLFRGSSADTQYF	16	TRBV7-2	TRBJ2-3	NA
CATSDDTSSYGYTF	14	TRBV24-1	TRBJ1-2	NA
CASSPTKGRGGPLHF	15	TRBV3-1	TRBJ1-6	NA
CASSLDGAPTIDTQYF	16	TRBV5-1	TRBJ2-3	NA
CASSLSLQGAGEQFF	15	TRBV5-1	TRBJ2-1	TRBD1
CASSKRAQGYEQYF	14	TRBV6-2/TRBV6-3	TRBJ2-7	NA
CATSSGGLTGELFF	14	TRBV5-4	TRBJ2-2	TRBD2
CASSRRRARSYEQYF	15	TRBV5-8	TRBJ2-7	NA
CASSQEGWSSYNSPLHF	17	TRBV14	TRBJ1-6	NA
CASSDGRHAGNTIYF	15	TRBV6-2/TRBV6-3	TRBJ1-3	NA
CASAMNTEAFF	11	TRBV25-1	TRBJ1-1	NA
CSVGVGTSSYEQYF	14	TRBV29-1	TRBJ2-7	NA
CASSPSWTSGYNEQFF	16	TRBV3-1	TRBJ2-1	TRBD2
CASSLGVAGNTIYF	14	TRBV28	TRBJ1-3	NA
CASSQAWDTGIEQYF	15	TRBV3-1	TRBJ2-7	NA
CASSPPPGQGASEKLFF	17	TRBV3-1	TRBJ1-4	TRBD1
CATSRTGLEGSQYF	14	TRBV15	TRBJ2-5	TRBD2
CASRVPGVETQYF	13	TRBV28	TRBJ2-5	NA
CASSPYSGDRNTDTQYF	17	TRBV14	TRBJ2-3	TRBD1
CASSLAGTTYGYTF	14	TRBV7-2	TRBJ1-2	NA
CASRDPGTGTGELFF	15	TRBV6-1	TRBJ2-2	TRBD1
CASSQGRATYEQYF	14	TRBV4-1	TRBJ2-7	NA
CASSQTGLAVQETQYF	16	TRBV12-3/TRBV12-4	TRBJ2-5	TRBD2
CSASMTSDGETQYF	14	TRBV20-1	TRBJ2-5	TRBD2
CASSQDLPTGGRGLTGELFF	20	TRBV4-3	TRBJ2-2	TRBD2
CASSQDSAGDTGELFF	16	TRBV4-3	TRBJ2-2	NA
CASSFQRGGADTQYF	15	TRBV12-3/TRBV12-4	TRBJ2-3	TRBD2
CASSLNGGELGANVLTF	17	TRBV7-3	TRBJ2-6	NA
CASSQAQGAAGNTIYF	16	TRBV28	TRBJ1-3	TRBD1
CATGQGLGQPQHF	13	TRBV10-3	TRBJ1-5	TRBD1
CASSDGGASTDTQYF	15	TRBV6-4	TRBJ2-3	NA
CASSLGRVIMNTEAFF	16	TRBV5-1	TRBJ1-1	NA
CSARPGQAGGTGELFF	16	TRBV20-1	TRBJ2-2	TRBD1
CASRRTSGGAETQYF	15	TRBV12-3/TRBV12-4	TRBJ2-5	TRBD2
CASRPRGLRQGPTDQPQHF	19	TRBV7-4	TRBJ1-5	TRBD1
CASSSLGVSGNTIYF	15	TRBV28	TRBJ1-3	NA